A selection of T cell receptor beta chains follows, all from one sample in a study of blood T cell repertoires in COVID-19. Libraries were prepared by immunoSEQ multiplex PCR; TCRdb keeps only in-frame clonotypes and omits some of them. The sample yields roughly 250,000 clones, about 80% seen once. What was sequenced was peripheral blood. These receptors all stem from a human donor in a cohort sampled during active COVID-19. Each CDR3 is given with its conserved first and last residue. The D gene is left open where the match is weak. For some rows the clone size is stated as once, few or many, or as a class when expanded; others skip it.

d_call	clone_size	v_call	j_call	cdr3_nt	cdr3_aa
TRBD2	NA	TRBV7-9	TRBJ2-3	TGTGCCAGCAGAGCTCTAGCGGCTAACACAGATACGCAGTATTTT	CASRALAANTDTQYF
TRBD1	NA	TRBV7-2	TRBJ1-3	TGTGCCAGCAGCCGGGACAGGGGGCCGGACACCATATATTTT	CASSRDRGPDTIYF
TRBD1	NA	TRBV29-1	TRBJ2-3	TGCAGCGTTGAAGGGTTTGGACAGGGGAGGGATACGCAGTATTTT	CSVEGFGQGRDTQYF
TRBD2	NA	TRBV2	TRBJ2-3	TGTGCCAGCAGGATTAGCGGGTGGACTAGCACAGATACGCAGTATTTT	CASRISGWTSTDTQYF
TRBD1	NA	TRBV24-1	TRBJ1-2	TGTGCCACCAGTGACCCTCGACAGGGCGCCCTAGGCTACACCTTC	CATSDPRQGALGYTF
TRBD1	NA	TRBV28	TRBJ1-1	TGTGCCAGCAGTTCAGGGACAGCGGGGGACACTGAAGCTTTCTTT	CASSSGTAGDTEAFF
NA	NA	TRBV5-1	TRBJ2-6	TGCGCCAGCAGCTTGACAGGTCCCCTCTCTGGGGCCAACGTCCTGACTTTC	CASSLTGPLSGANVLTF
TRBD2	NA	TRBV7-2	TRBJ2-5	TGTGCCAGCAGCTTACCCTCTAGCGGGGGCGGGGAGACCCAGTACTTC	CASSLPSSGGGETQYF
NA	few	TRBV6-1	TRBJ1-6	TGTGCCAGCAGTGAAGCTACCTTTCCGGGGGAGTCTTCACCCCTCCACTTT	CASSEATFPGESSPLHF
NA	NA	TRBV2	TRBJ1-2	TGTGCCAGCAGTGGGGAGAGAGCGTCTAACTATGGCTACACCTTC	CASSGERASNYGYTF
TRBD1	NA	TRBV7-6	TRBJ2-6	TGTGCCAGCAGCTTACGGCAGGGGGCTTCTGGGGCCAACGTCCTGACTTTC	CASSLRQGASGANVLTF
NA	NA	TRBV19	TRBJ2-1	TGTGCCAGTAGTATGGAGGGTATATCCTACAATGAGCAGTTCTTC	CASSMEGISYNEQFF
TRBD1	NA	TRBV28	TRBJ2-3	TGTGCCAGCAGTTCTCCCGGGACAGTAAATTTGGATACGCAGTATTTT	CASSSPGTVNLDTQYF
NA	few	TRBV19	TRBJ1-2	TGTGCCAGTAATCCTCCGGAGGCATCGGGTGGCTACACCTTC	CASNPPEASGGYTF
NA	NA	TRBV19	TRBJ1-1	TGTGCCAGTAGTCCCTCGGGGGTGCCTGCCACTGAAGCTTTCTTT	CASSPSGVPATEAFF
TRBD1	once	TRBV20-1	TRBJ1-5	TGCAGTGCTAGTGAACAGGGGATGGCCCAGCATTTT	CSASEQGMAQHF
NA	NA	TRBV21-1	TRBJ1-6	TGTGCCAGCAGCAAAGGACCCGGAGGGAATTCACCCCTCCACTTT	CASSKGPGGNSPLHF
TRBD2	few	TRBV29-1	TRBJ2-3	TGCAGCGTTGATGGGGGTAGCGGGCGGGGCCGTGATACGCAGTATTTT	CSVDGGSGRGRDTQYF
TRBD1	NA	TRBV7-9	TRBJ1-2	TGTGCCAGCACCGAACAGGGGGGGGCGAGTGGCTACACCTTC	CASTEQGGASGYTF
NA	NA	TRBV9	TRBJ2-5	TGTGCCAGCAGCACAGATCTAGCGCCCAGAGAGACCCAGTACTTC	CASSTDLAPRETQYF